A selection of T cell receptor beta chains follows, all from one sample in a study of naive and memory T cell subsets. TCRdb fed the UMI-ligation and nested PCR reads into MiXCR, producing one record per CDR3 protein. The sample has about 90,000 distinct CDR3 sequences; more than 6.5% are singletons. The specimen sequenced was central memory CD4+ T cells from blood. All receptors come from a human donor in good health. Each CDR3 is given with its conserved first and last residue. Each record gives: D gene, V gene, J gene, clone size, CDR3 protein, CDR3 DNA. D genes are given only for firm matches. For some rows the clone size is stated as once, few or many, or as a class when expanded; others skip it.

>.|TRBV29-1|TRBJ1-6|many
CSATDGNSPLHF
TGCAGCGCCACGGACGGAAATTCACCCCTCCACTTT
>.|TRBV20-1|TRBJ2-7|.
CSARALEASVYEQYF
TGCAGTGCTAGGGCACTCGAGGCTAGCGTCTACGAGCAGTACTTC
>.|TRBV29-1|TRBJ2-7|many
CSVLSRANPAYEQYF
TGCAGCGTTCTCTCTCGGGCAAACCCTGCTTACGAGCAGTACTTC
>TRBD2|TRBV29-1|TRBJ2-5|many
CSPGRLAGSRETQYF
TGCAGCCCCGGAAGGCTAGCGGGATCTCGGGAGACCCAGTACTTC
>.|TRBV12-3/TRBV12-4|TRBJ2-7|few
CASSLLDGGAGQYF
TGTGCCAGCAGTTTACTCGACGGTGGGGCGGGGCAGTACTTC
>.|TRBV5-1|TRBJ2-3|few
CASSFGLAQGDTQYF
TGCGCCAGCAGCTTCGGGCTAGCGCAGGGAGATACGCAGTATTTT
>TRBD2|TRBV29-1|TRBJ2-3|few
CSVVGTSGDTDTQYF
TGCAGCGTTGTGGGAACTAGCGGGGACACAGATACGCAGTATTTT
>.|TRBV19|TRBJ1-3|many
CASNSRPGNTIYF
TGTGCCAGTAACTCAAGGCCTGGAAACACCATATATTTT
>.|TRBV3-1|TRBJ2-2|.
CASSQGALELFF
TGTGCCAGCAGCCAAGGGGCCCTGGAGCTGTTTTTT
>TRBD1|TRBV7-9|TRBJ1-5|many
CASSLDGRGLDQPQHF
TGTGCCAGCAGCTTAGACGGCAGGGGGTTGGATCAGCCCCAGCATTTT
>TRBD2|TRBV4-3|TRBJ2-3|few
CASSQGLAGNTQYF
TGCGCCAGCAGCCAGGGACTAGCGGGGAATACGCAGTATTTT
>TRBD2|TRBV20-1|TRBJ2-1|many
CSGGSNNEQFF
TGCAGTGGCGGGAGCAACAATGAGCAGTTCTTC
>.|TRBV6-2/TRBV6-3|TRBJ2-7|many
CASSYSGRRDEQYF
TGTGCCAGCAGTTACTCAGGGCGCCGTGACGAGCAGTACTTC
>TRBD1|TRBV7-2|TRBJ2-1|many
CASSRNPHPGQGALGRNEQFF
TGTGCCAGCAGCAGAAACCCCCACCCGGGACAGGGGGCGCTTGGGCGCAATGAGCAGTTCTTC
>.|TRBV18|TRBJ2-7|few
CASSDLPPGGQVGEQYF
TGTGCCAGCTCTGACCTACCACCGGGAGGACAGGTGGGCGAGCAGTACTTC
>.|TRBV7-8|TRBJ2-1|many
CASSHRRENANEQFF
TGTGCCAGCAGCCATCGGAGGGAGAACGCCAATGAGCAGTTCTTC
>.|TRBV7-9|TRBJ1-6|many
CASSPGVGPSPLHF
TGTGCCAGCAGCCCAGGGGTCGGGCCTTCACCCCTCCACTTT
>.|TRBV5-1|TRBJ1-5|many
CASTLGPGSNQPQHF
TGCGCCAGCACCCTGGGTCCCGGGAGCAATCAGCCCCAGCATTTT
>TRBD1|TRBV7-2|TRBJ1-2|many
CASSLTGHGYTF
TGTGCCAGCAGCTTGACAGGGCATGGCTACACCTTC
>.|TRBV4-1|TRBJ1-1|many
CASSQDIRGTGTEAFF
TGCGCCAGCAGCCAAGATATTCGTGGGACTGGGACTGAAGCTTTCTTT
>.|TRBV7-9|TRBJ2-3|few
CASSFRSRTDTQYF
TGTGCCAGCAGCTTTAGGAGTCGCACAGATACGCAGTATTTT
>.|TRBV7-2|TRBJ2-5|many
CASSLGRAPEGETQYF
TGTGCCAGCAGCTTAGGGCGGGCCCCGGAGGGAGAGACCCAGTACTTC
>TRBD2|TRBV20-1|TRBJ2-7|.
CSARGTSGREKQYF
TGCAGTGCTAGAGGGACTAGCGGGAGAGAAAAGCAGTACTTC
>.|TRBV2|TRBJ2-3|many
CASSESEGGPLSTDTQYF
TGTGCCAGCAGTGAAAGTGAGGGGGGGCCCTTAAGCACAGATACGCAGTATTTT
>.|TRBV28|TRBJ1-2|many
CASRKRDTRQGTF
TGTGCCAGCAGAAAGAGGGACACCCGCCAGGGCACCTTC
>TRBD1|TRBV7-3|TRBJ2-3|.
CASSLLPRATGTDTQYF
TGTGCCAGCAGCTTACTCCCCCGGGCGACAGGGACAGATACGCAGTATTTT
>.|TRBV12-3/TRBV12-4|TRBJ2-2|few
CASSFNTGELFF
TGTGCCAGCAGTTTTAATACCGGGGAGCTGTTTTTT
>.|TRBV19|TRBJ1-5|many
CASKGAGDQPQHF
TGTGCCAGTAAGGGCGCCGGGGATCAGCCCCAGCATTTT
>.|TRBV6-2/TRBV6-3|TRBJ2-7|many
CASSLQGAYEQYF
TGTGCCAGCAGTCTGCAGGGTGCCTACGAGCAGTACTTC
>.|TRBV27|TRBJ1-3|.
CASSPMGEGRNTIYF
TGTGCCAGCAGTCCTATGGGGGAAGGGAGAAACACCATATATTTT
>TRBD1|TRBV7-2|TRBJ1-2|.
CASSPTGGYGYTF
TGTGCCAGCAGCCCAACAGGGGGCTATGGCTACACCTTC